These 12 T cell receptor beta chains were sequenced from one sample in a study of vaccination effects on CD4 cells after COVID-19. The antigens of these receptors remain unknown. Before sequencing, viral peptide pools were used by the ViraFEST assay to expand antigen-specific CD4+ T cells. Culturing for around 10 days preceded CD4+ T cell isolation. According to PCR results, the person was infected with SARS-CoV-2 between March and December 2020. Participants received two doses of either the BNT162b2 or mRNA-1273 vaccine. Produced via immunoSEQ multiplex PCR; TCRdb's table is partial and in-frame only. The data contain under 20,000 clones, around 70% of them singletons. The material was CD4+ T cells from PBMCs cultured with SARS-CoV-2 spike peptides, obtained after COVID-19 vaccination. The receptors here all came from a human donor who had a prior SARS-CoV-2 infection.

V usage is TRBV6-5 and J usage is TRBJ1-2, with 7 bases identical to TRBD1. With 6 bases clipped from V and 6 bases from J, the junction kept 7 bases outside the gene matches. CDR3 size: 13 residues. CDR1 and CDR2 (germline): MNHEY, SVGAGI. The CDR3 coding sequence is TGTGCCAGCAGGATTCAGGGGGTCGATGGCTACACCTTC. Translation gives CASRIQGVDGYTF.

V usage is TRBV7-2 and J usage is TRBJ2-1; D might be TRBD2 (7 bases). V was shortened by 4 bases and J by 9 bases, with 19 bases between the two germline ends. Germline loops: CDR1 SGHTA, CDR2 FQGNSA. The CDR3 extends over 15 amino acids. CDR3 in amino acids: CASSSRWGGLAEQFF. The CDR3 region has the DNA TGTGCCAGCAGCTCGCGGTGGGGGGGCCTTGCTGAGCAGTTCTTC.

The rearrangement uses TRBV11-2 and TRBJ2-7; 12 bases are a match to TRBD2. The V gene end was trimmed by 5 bases and the J gene end by 2 bases; junction bases not matched to a gene: 1. This CDR3 region has 14 residues. Germline CDR1 reads SGHAT; CDR2 reads FQNNGV. The CDR3 nucleotides read TGTGCCAGCAGCAGACTAGCGGGGGCCTACGAGCAGTACTTC. Protein sequence: CASSRLAGAYEQYF.

The genes are TRBV11-3 and TRBJ2-5, with 7 bases that match TRBD2. Per the germline V gene, CDR1 is SGHNT and CDR2 is YENEEA. The CDR3 has 15 amino acids. J gave up 3 bases and V 0 bases, and 4 bases lay outside the gene matches. DNA for the CDR3: TGTGCCAGCAGCTTAGATGGACTAGATAAAGAGACCCAGTACTTC. It is translated as CASSLDGLDKETQYF.

The rearrangement links TRBV11-2 to TRBJ2-7, with 10 bases matching TRBD2. Per germline, CDR1 SGHAT and CDR2 FQNNGV. CDR3 length: 15 residues. The junction had 2 bases not matched to a gene; V was cut back by 0 bases and J by 3 bases. The DNA for the CDR3 is TGTGCCAGCAGCTTAGAGAGCGGGGGGGACTACGAGCAGTACTTC. This codes for CASSLESGGDYEQYF. Full variable domain (outside the CDR3, taken from reference TRBV11-2 and TRBJ2-7): EAGVAQSPRYKIIEKRQSVAFWCNPISGHATLYWYQQILGQGPKLLIQFQNNGVVDDSQLPKDRFSAERLKGVDSTLKIQPAKLEDSAVYLCASSLESGGDYEQYFGPGTRLTVT.

The V and J genes are TRBV18 and TRBJ2-5, with 8 bases lining up with TRBD1. The germline CDR1 and CDR2 sequences are KGHSH and LQKENI. V shed 4 bases, J shed 2 bases, and the junction held 6 bases outside the gene matches. This CDR3 region has 15 residues. The CDR3 sequence: CASSLNRGTQETQYF. CDR3 coding DNA: TGTGCCAGCTCACTGAACAGGGGGACTCAAGAGACCCAGTACTTC.

A few counts support this clone. The genes are TRBV2 and TRBJ2-1; D may be TRBD2 (6 bases). V gave up 8 bases and J gave up 10 bases, with 18 bases separating them. Germline assignment: CDR1 SNHLY and CDR2 FYNNEI. CDR3 size: 13 residues. The CDR3 nucleotides read TGTGCCAGCCGTTCGGGAGTCGTGGACGAGCAGTTCTTC. Protein: CASRSGVVDEQFF.

This sequence joins TRBV2 and TRBJ1-2; no reliable D call. V was cut by 2 bases and J by 9 bases, with 13 bases left in between. Germline V lookup: CDR1 SNHLY, CDR2 FYNNEI. The CDR3 extends over 13 amino acids. Here the CDR3 DNA reads TGTGCCAGCAGTGAAATAGGTGGTCAGCGCTACACCTTC. As protein: CASSEIGGQRYTF.

The chain employs TRBV28 and TRBJ1-2, with TRBD1 matching over 10 bases. Germline lookup yields CDR1 MDHEN and CDR2 SYDVKM. The CDR3 length is 16 residues. Losses at the gene ends were 5 bases for V and 4 bases for J; bases not matched to a gene: 10. The CDR3 reads CASSPPWGQGIYGYTF. CDR3 DNA: TGTGCCAGCAGTCCCCCATGGGGACAGGGGATCTATGGCTACACCTTC.

The chain carries TRBV12-3 or TRBV12-4 and TRBJ2-7, with a weak D call TRBD1 (5 bases). The CDR3 covers 13 residues. Trimming left V 6 bases short and J 0 bases short, with 9 bases between. CDR3 residues: CASRTGSSYEQYF. The CDR3 DNA reads as TGTGCCAGCAGAACAGGTAGCTCCTACGAGCAGTACTTC.

The V gene is TRBV9, the J gene TRBJ2-1, with D tentatively TRBD1 or TRBD2 (5 bases each). Germline CDR1 reads SGDLS; CDR2 reads YYNGEE. V was pared by 3 bases and J by 5 bases, with 6 bases between. The length of the CDR3 is 12 residues. CDR3 coding DNA: TGTGCCAGCAGCGGGGGACACAATGAGCAGTTCTTC. Translation gives CASSGGHNEQFF.

The chain joins TRBV6-6 to TRBJ1-3; possible D gene TRBD1, 6 bases. In germline, CDR1 is MNHNY, CDR2 SVGAGI (reference sequence). This CDR3 spans 13 amino acids. The V gene lost 2 bases and the J gene lost 7 bases, with 9 bases spanning the gap. CDR3 sequence reads: CASSYGQGNTIYF. As DNA, the CDR3 is TGTGCCAGCAGTTACGGGCAGGGGAACACCATATATTTT.